These 20 T cell receptor beta chains were sequenced from one sample in a study of response to subunit inactivated influenza vaccine. TCRdb recomputed calls from the RT-PCR reads with MiXCR, one row per CDR3 protein. The sample holds fewer than 600,000 distinct CDR3 sequences, around 7.7% seen once. Material: PBMCs from blood, obtained roughly 24 months after vaccination. All receptors come from a man between 50 and 70 years old who received an inactivated influenza vaccine.

J is TRBJ2-5 and V is TRBV12-3 or TRBV12-4; TRBD2 matches 7 bases. The CDR3 consists of 12 residues. The trim removed 6 bases at V and 5 bases at J, leaving 3 bases unmatched. CDR3 DNA: TGTGCCAGCAGCGGACTAGTTGAGACCCAGTACTTC. It translates to CASSGLVETQYF.

This clonotype was seen a handful of times. The V gene is TRBV6-1, the J gene TRBJ2-5; 11 bases line up with TRBD2. J gave up 2 bases and V 1 base, and 9 bases lay outside the gene matches. The CDR3 totals 18 residues. Germline values: CDR1 MNHNS, CDR2 SASEGT. CDR3 region: CASSEVARGLAAQETQYF. The CDR3 DNA reads as TGTGCCAGCAGTGAAGTCGCCAGGGGACTAGCGGCTCAAGAGACCCAGTACTTC.

The sample holds many counts of this clonotype. The chain is built from TRBV6-1 and TRBJ2-3; 7 bases line up with TRBD2. CDR1 and CDR2 (germline): MNHNS, SASEGT. V shed 7 bases and J 1 base; nucleotides not matched to a gene: 8. This CDR3 has 15 residues. This CDR3 is CASTNQRDRTDTQYF. The CDR3 DNA sequence: TGTGCCAGCACCAATCAGCGGGACCGCACAGATACGCAGTATTTT.

This rearrangement joins TRBV10-3 to TRBJ2-1; D remains unclear. Germline V lookup: CDR1 ENHRY, CDR2 SYGVKD. With 3 bases removed from V and 3 bases from J, the gap between germline ends came to 6 bases. CDR3 size: 13 residues. The CDR3 loop is CAISELNYNEQFF. The CDR3 nucleotides read TGTGCCATCAGTGAACTAAACTACAATGAGCAGTTCTTC.

This clonotype was found a few times. This chain connects TRBV5-1 to TRBJ2-5; no clear D gene. The germline V gene has CDR1 SGHRS and CDR2 YFSETQ. V lost 0 bases and J 3 bases, leaving 9 bases between the germline ends. The length of the CDR3 is 14 residues. CDR3 nucleotides: TGCGCCAGCAGCTTGGAGTCGGCAGAAGAGACCCAGTACTTC. It is translated as CASSLESAEETQYF.

This clonotype was picked up a small number of times. A much larger clonotype is one base distant, so this may be a read error. V gene TRBV24-1 combines with J gene TRBJ2-5; D remains ambiguous. With 4 bases removed from V and 4 bases from J, the gap between germline ends came to 0 bases. This CDR3 comprises 10 residues. Germline-derived CDR1 and CDR2 are KGHDR and SFDVKD. The CDR3 region has the DNA TGTGCCACCAGTGAAGAGACCCAGTACTTC. Amino acid sequence: CATSEETQYF.

Ten or more counts support this clonotype. The chain combines TRBV5-1 with TRBJ1-1, with D uncertain. This CDR3 has 14 amino acids. The V gene lost 4 bases and the J gene lost 1 base, with 11 bases spanning the gap. Germline lookup yields CDR1 SGHRS and CDR2 YFSETQ. This chain's CDR3 is CASSPSGGNTEAFF. The CDR3, as DNA: TGCGCCAGCAGCCCCTCTGGAGGGAACACTGAAGCTTTCTTT.

This clonotype was detected only a few times. The rearrangement uses TRBV29-1 and TRBJ2-7, with D perhaps TRBD1 (5 bases). This CDR3 region has 12 residues. CDR1 is SQVTM and CDR2 is ANQGSEA in the germline V gene. V was trimmed by 6 bases and J by 2 bases, leaving 11 bases between them. CDR3 sequence reads: CSVSDRPYEQYF. As DNA, the CDR3 is TGCAGCGTCTCTGACAGACCCTACGAGCAGTACTTC.

This rearrangement joins TRBV18 to TRBJ2-5, with 10 bases fitting TRBD2. The V gene's germline CDR1 is KGHSH and CDR2 LQKENI. This CDR3 has 16 residues. The J segment lost 3 bases and the V segment lost 0 bases, leaving 4 bases of the junction unmatched. CDR3 nucleotide sequence: TGTGCCAGCTCACCACCAATACTAGCGGGGAAAGAGACCCAGTACTTC. It yields the protein CASSPPILAGKETQYF.

The chain carries TRBV6-2 or TRBV6-3 and TRBJ2-3; TRBD1 might be the D (5 bases). V was cut by 8 bases and J by 4 bases, with 7 bases left in between. Germline CDR1 reads MNHEY; CDR2 reads SVGEGT. CDR3 length equals 11 residues. This chain's CDR3 is CASGASDTQYF. The CDR3 region has the DNA TGTGCCAGCGGGGCTTCAGATACGCAGTATTTT.

This clonotype has ten or more counts. The chain links TRBV5-1 to TRBJ2-1; 7 nucleotides line up with TRBD2. Germline CDR1 is SGHRS and CDR2 is YFSETQ. Trimming took 4 bases from V and 7 from J; bases not matched to a gene: 11. The length of the CDR3 is 15 residues. The CDR3, as DNA: TGCGCCAGCAGCCTTGGGGTCGGCGGGAGTAATGAGCAGTTCTTC. It codes for CASSLGVGGSNEQFF.

The CDR3 is CSVEDRGHEKLFF. The CDR3 nucleotides read TGCAGCGTCGAGGACAGGGGGCATGAAAAACTGTTTTTT. The V call is TRBV29-1, the J call TRBJ1-4; 11 bases fit TRBD1. V shed 6 bases and J 6 bases; nucleotides not matched to a gene: 3. Germline V gives CDR1 SQVTM, CDR2 ANQGSEA. There are 13 residues in the CDR3.

This clonotype was seen ten or more times. V is TRBV12-3 or TRBV12-4 and J is TRBJ1-2; D is undetermined. V was cut by 1 base and J by 8 bases, with 11 bases left in between. The CDR3 consists of 13 residues. CDR3 DNA sequence: TGTGCCAGCAGTTTAGTAGGCAGGAGCGGCTACACCTTC. Translation: CASSLVGRSGYTF.

The CDR3 region is CSARDTASARTFF. CDR3 sequence (DNA): TGCAGTGCTAGAGATACCGCATCTGCCCGAACTTTCTTT. The chain is built from TRBV20-1 and TRBJ1-1, with no clear D. V lost 0 bases to trimming and J lost 12 bases, with 17 bases between them. CDR3 length equals 13 residues. CDR1 DFQATT and CDR2 SNEGSKA come from the germline V gene (reference sequence).

In its sample, this clonotype was seen many times. The chain carries TRBV27 and TRBJ2-5; 7 bases are shared with TRBD2. J was trimmed by 5 bases and V by 5 bases; bases with no gene match: 8. CDR3 length: 14 residues. Germline loops: CDR1 MNHEY, CDR2 SMNVEV (reference sequence). CDR3 sequence reads: CASSARRGRETQYF. CDR3 nucleotides: TGTGCCAGCAGTGCGAGGCGGGGGAGGGAGACCCAGTACTTC.

J is TRBJ1-5 and V is TRBV6-1; perhaps TRBD1 as D (6 bases). Trimming shortened V by 6 bases and J by 0 bases, and 12 bases separated the two germline ends. CDR3 length equals 15 residues. Germline lookup yields CDR1 MNHNS and CDR2 SASEGT. The CDR3 sequence is CASRPPGHSNQPQHF. The CDR3 DNA sequence: TGTGCCAGCAGGCCTCCGGGACATAGCAATCAGCCCCAGCATTTT.

Ten or more counts support this clonotype. This chain links TRBV7-2 with TRBJ1-2; 7 nucleotides agree with TRBD1. CDR3 size: 17 residues. The ends lost 5 bases at V and 8 bases at J; junction bases unmatched: 20. The germline V gene encodes CDR1 SGHTA and CDR2 FQGNSA. The CDR3 coding sequence is TGTGCCAGCAGCCGAGACAGGGTCTCTGGGGCGGCAGGCGGCTACACCTTC. Translated: CASSRDRVSGAAGGYTF.

This clonotype was observed a few times. The chain joins TRBV6-2 or TRBV6-3 to TRBJ1-1, with D perhaps matching TRBD1 (5 bases). CDR1 and CDR2 from the germline V gene are MNHEY and SVGEGT. The V gene lost 7 bases and the J gene lost 12 bases, with 21 bases spanning the gap. This CDR3 spans 13 amino acids. CDR3 region: CASTTPPDKSPFF. CDR3 bases: TGTGCCAGCACCACGCCCCCGGACAAAAGCCCTTTCTTT.

The chain joins TRBV28 to TRBJ1-2; tentatively, D is TRBD1 (5 bases). The V end lost 3 bases, the J end lost 4 bases, and 12 bases lay between the germline ends. CDR1 is MDHEN, CDR2 SYDVKM, per germline. This CDR3 comprises 14 residues. CDR3 sequence: CASSLRGTVYGYTF. The DNA of the CDR3 is TGTGCCAGCAGTTTGAGGGGTACGGTCTATGGCTACACCTTC.

This clonotype was recorded many times. The chain combines TRBV7-9 with TRBJ2-3; no definite D call. Germline V gives CDR1 SEHNR, CDR2 FQNEAQ (reference sequence). V gave up 5 bases and J gave up 2 bases, with 8 bases separating them. This CDR3 has 13 amino acids. The CDR3 reads CASSPDVTDTQYF. CDR3 sequence (DNA): TGTGCCAGCAGCCCGGACGTCACAGATACGCAGTATTTT.